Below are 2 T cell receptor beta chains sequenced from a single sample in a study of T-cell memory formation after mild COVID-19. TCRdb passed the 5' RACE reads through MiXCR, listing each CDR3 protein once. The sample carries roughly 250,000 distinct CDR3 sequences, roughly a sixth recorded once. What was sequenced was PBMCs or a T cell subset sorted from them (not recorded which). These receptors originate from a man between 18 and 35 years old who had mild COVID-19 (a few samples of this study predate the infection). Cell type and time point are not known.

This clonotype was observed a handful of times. The CDR3 here is CASSFTGLAGGYRGTQYF. In DNA form, the CDR3 reads TGTGCCAGCAGCTTCACAGGACTAGCGGGGGGGTATCGAGGTACGCAGTATTTT. The chain joins TRBV7-2 to TRBJ2-3, with 15 bases identical to TRBD2. CDR3 size: 18 residues. V trimming: 3 bases; J trimming: 8 bases; junction bases outside the gene matches: 12. Germline V gene lookup returns CDR1 SGHTA and CDR2 FQGNSA.

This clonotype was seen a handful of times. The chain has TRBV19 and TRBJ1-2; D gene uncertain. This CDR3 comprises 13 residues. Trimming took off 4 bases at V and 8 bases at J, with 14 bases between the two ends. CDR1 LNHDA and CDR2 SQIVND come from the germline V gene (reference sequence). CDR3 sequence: CASSTRNPKGYTF. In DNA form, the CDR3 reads TGTGCCAGTAGTACCCGGAATCCGAAAGGCTACACCTTC.